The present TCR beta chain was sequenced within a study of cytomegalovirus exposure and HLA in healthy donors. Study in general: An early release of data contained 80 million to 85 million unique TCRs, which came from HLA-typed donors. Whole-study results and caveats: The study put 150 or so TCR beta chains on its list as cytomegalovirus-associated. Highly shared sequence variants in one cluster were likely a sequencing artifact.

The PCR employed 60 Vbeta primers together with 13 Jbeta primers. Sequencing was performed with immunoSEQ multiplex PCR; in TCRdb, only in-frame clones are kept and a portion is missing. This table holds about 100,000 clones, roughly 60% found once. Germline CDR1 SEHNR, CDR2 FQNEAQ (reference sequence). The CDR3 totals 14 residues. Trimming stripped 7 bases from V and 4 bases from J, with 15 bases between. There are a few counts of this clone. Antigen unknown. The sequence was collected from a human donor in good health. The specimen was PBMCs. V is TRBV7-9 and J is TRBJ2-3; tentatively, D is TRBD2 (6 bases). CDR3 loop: CASKPTGGPDTQYF. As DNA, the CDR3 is TGTGCCAGCAAACCCACCGGGGGTCCAGATACGCAGTATTTT.